The sequence of this T cell receptor (beta chain) was determined in a study of PD-1 blockade in classical Hodgkin lymphoma. Study results and limitations: Complete responders' diversity at baseline resembled that of newly diagnosed patients. Newly diagnosed patients reportedly had lower baseline TCR diversity than healthy donors. There was a significant rise in CD4+ TCR diversity by C4D1, with no such rise for CD8+.

In regard to this clone: The antigen remains undetermined.

CDR3 size: 12 residues. The germline V gene has CDR1 MNHEY and CDR2 SMNVEV (reference sequence). Deletions cut 5 bases from V and 0 bases from J, with 5 bases between. Profiled with immunoSEQ multiplex PCR; TCRdb holds only in-frame clones, not every one. Of roughly 92,000 clones in the sample, more than 90% were seen once. Each patient experienced a relapse that followed autologous stem cell transplantation, and brentuximab vedotin exposure varied. The chain employs TRBV27 and TRBJ2-7, with D unclear. The source was peripheral blood mononuclear cells (PBMCs), collected at baseline. The sequence was obtained from a human donor with classical Hodgkin lymphoma. The CDR3 is CASSRDSYEQYF. The CDR3 nucleotides are TGTGCCAGCAGTAGGGACTCCTACGAGCAGTACTTC.